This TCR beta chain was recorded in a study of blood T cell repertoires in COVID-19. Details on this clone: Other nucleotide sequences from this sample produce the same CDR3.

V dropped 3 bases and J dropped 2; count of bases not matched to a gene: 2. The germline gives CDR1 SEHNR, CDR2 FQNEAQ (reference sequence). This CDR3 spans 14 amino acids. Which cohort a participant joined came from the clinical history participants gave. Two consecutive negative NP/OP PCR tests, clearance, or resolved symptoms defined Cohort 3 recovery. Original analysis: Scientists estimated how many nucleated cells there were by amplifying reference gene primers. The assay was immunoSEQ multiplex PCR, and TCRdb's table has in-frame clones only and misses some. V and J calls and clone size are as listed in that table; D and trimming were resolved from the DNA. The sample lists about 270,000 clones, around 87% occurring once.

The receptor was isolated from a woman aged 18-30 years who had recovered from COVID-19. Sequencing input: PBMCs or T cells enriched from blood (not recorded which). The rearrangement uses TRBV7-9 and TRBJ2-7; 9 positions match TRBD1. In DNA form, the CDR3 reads TGTGCCAGCAGCTTGGGGACAGGGACCTACGAGCAGTACTTC. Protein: CASSLGTGTYEQYF. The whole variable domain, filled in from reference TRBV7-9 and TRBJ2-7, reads DTGVSQNPRHKITKRGQNVTFRCDPISEHNRLYWYRQTLGQGPEFLTYFQNEAQLEKSRLLSDRFSAERPKGSFSTLEIQRTEQGDSAMYLCASSLGTGTYEQYFGPGTRLTVT.